The source of this T cell receptor (beta chain) is a study of human thymus T cells. General study findings and limits: Unrelated people showed highly overlapping thymic repertoires, related research reported.

The method was immunoSEQ multiplex PCR; TCRdb's version includes in-frame clones alone and lacks a portion of them. The sample lists around 130,000 clones, around 96% occurring once. Resections from corrective heart surgery provided thymus tissue. Remarks on this clone: Its matching antigen is unknown.

CDR3 length: 13 residues. Trimming took 0 bases from V and 6 from J, leaving 8 bases between them. Per the germline V gene, CDR1 is MGHRA and CDR2 is YSYEKL. The specimen was thymus tissue. This chain links TRBV4-1 with TRBJ1-2; TRBD1 is a possible D gene (5 bases). The clonotype comes from a boy in the first two years of life with a congenital heart defect but otherwise immunologically healthy. The chain's CDR3 is CASSQDRQHGYTF. DNA of the CDR3: TGCGCCAGCAGCCAAGATAGACAGCATGGCTACACCTTC.